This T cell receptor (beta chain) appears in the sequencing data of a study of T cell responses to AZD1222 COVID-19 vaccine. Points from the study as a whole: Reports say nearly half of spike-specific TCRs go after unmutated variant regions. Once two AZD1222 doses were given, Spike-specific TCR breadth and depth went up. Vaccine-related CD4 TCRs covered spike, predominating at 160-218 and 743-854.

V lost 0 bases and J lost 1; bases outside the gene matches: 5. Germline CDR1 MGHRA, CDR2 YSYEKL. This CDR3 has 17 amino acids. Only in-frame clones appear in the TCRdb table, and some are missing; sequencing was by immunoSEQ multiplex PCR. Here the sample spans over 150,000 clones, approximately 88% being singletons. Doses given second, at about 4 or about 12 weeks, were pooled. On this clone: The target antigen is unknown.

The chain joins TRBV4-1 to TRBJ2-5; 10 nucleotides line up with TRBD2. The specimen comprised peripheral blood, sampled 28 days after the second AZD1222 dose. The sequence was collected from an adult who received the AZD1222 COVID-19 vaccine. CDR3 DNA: TGCGCCAGCAGCCAAGATGTGAGCGGGGGGGTCCAAGAGACCCAGTACTTC. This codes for CASSQDVSGGVQETQYF.